The clone carrying this T cell receptor (beta chain) was counted at least ten times. Antigen specificity is unknown. Amplified TCR beta CDR3 regions were obtained using RNA transcripts as template. RT-PCR was first run with HTBI primers, then multiplex PCR in a second round. TCRdb recomputed calls from the multiplex PCR reads with MiXCR, one row per CDR3 protein. This sample carries about 620,000 distinct CDR3 sequences, about 20% of them seen once, and the ten largest clones take around 7%. This specimen comes from a study of Graves' ophthalmopathy and Graves' hyperthyroidism. General observations from the study: Blood was where most expanded thyroid clonotypes above 0.001 frequency also turned up.

Additional autoimmune diseases, uncontrolled infections, pregnancy or lactation disqualified patients. The PBMC fraction was derived from less than 11 ml of fresh peripheral blood. This receptor was obtained from a woman aged 18-29 years with stable Graves' hyperthyroidism. Some clones in this sample may be carry-over from other donors' samples. The specimen sequenced was peripheral blood.

CDR3 nucleotide sequence: TGTGCCAGCATCCGGCCTCCCCCCCGCGAGGGCGATGAAGCTTTCTTT. Its translation is CASIRPPPREGDEAFF. V is TRBV6-1 and J is TRBJ1-1; D remains unclear. Per the germline V gene, CDR1 is MNHNS and CDR2 is SASEGT. The V end lost 7 bases, the J end lost 7 bases, and 25 bases lay between the germline ends. The CDR3 loop spans 16 amino acids.